This TCR beta chain was profiled in a study of patients and donors after allogeneic stem cell transplantation. TCRdb re-called the RT-PCR reads through MiXCR, storing one row per CDR3 protein. The table shows 400,000 to 450,000 distinct CDR3 sequences, with under 20% occurring only once. This CDR3 is built from 14 residues. V was pared by 2 bases and J by 1 base, with 9 bases between. Germline CDR1 reads SGHKS; CDR2 reads YYEKEE (reference sequence). The sequence was obtained from a human donor who was either an allogeneic HSCT recipient or a stem cell or donor lymphocyte infusion donor (not recorded which). It is not recorded whose cells these are; they may come from a transplant donor. The rearrangement uses TRBV5-5 and TRBJ2-5; tentative D call: TRBD2 (6 bases). Source material: blood, either unsorted or a sorted T cell fraction (not recorded which). CDR3 in DNA: TGTGCCAGCAGCTTTGGACTACTCCAAGAGACCCAGTACTTC. Encoded protein: CASSFGLLQETQYF.